This TCR beta chain is from a study of blood T cell repertoires in COVID-19. In the study overall: Collection of acute and convalescent COVID-19 samples took place in the United States, Italy and Spain. From T cells, B-cell-depleted T cells, or PBMCs came the material, which was cDNA or gDNA.

Participants' own reports of clinical history determined their cohort assignment. Libraries were prepared by immunoSEQ multiplex PCR; TCRdb keeps only in-frame clonotypes and omits some of them. The repertoire holds hundreds of thousands of clones, with around four fifths as singletons. The CDR3 length is 19 residues. The germline V gene encodes CDR1 KGHSH and CDR2 LQKENI. With 1 base clipped from V and 7 bases from J, the junction kept 21 bases outside the gene matches. The receptor was derived from a woman aged 45-60 years who had been exposed to COVID-19. V usage is TRBV18 and J usage is TRBJ2-7; TRBD1 matches 8 bases. Material: PBMCs or T cells enriched from blood (not recorded which). CDR3 amino acids: CASSPQVLGPTGGLGEQYF. The CDR3 nucleotides read TGTGCCAGCTCACCACAGGTGCTCGGTCCAACAGGGGGATTAGGGGAGCAGTACTTC.